These 6 T cell receptor beta chains were all obtained from the same sample, sequenced in a study of molecular identifiers for immune sequencing clone quantification. TCRdb reprocessed the PCR reads with MiXCR, giving one entry per CDR3 protein. The repertoire consists of about 630,000 distinct CDR3 sequences, with less than 30% occurring once and the leading ten covering about 0.81%. Material: naive CD8+ T cells from blood, with Jurkat cell RNA spiked in. As for subset: FACS-sorted CD8+CD4-CCR7+CD45RA+ naive T cells. These receptors were obtained from a human donor in good health. Some libraries in this study had Jurkat cell RNA spiked in.

This clonotype appeared many times. The chain employs TRBV7-3 and TRBJ2-3, with 7 bases fitting TRBD2. Germline V lookup: CDR1 SGHTA, CDR2 FQGTGA. Losses at the gene ends were 4 bases for V and 2 bases for J; bases not matched to a gene: 6. This CDR3 comprises 15 residues. The CDR3 DNA sequence: TGTGCCAGCAGCTCCACGGGACTATACACAGATACGCAGTATTTT. Its protein product is CASSSTGLYTDTQYF.

The chain has TRBV20-1 and TRBJ1-2; no definite D call. Deletions cut 1 base from V and 4 bases from J, with 10 bases between. CDR1 is DFQATT, CDR2 SNEGSKA, per germline (reference sequence). CDR3 length: 13 amino acids. The DNA for the CDR3 is TGCAGTGCTAGAGTTGGAGGAGGCTATGGCTACACCTTC. Amino acids: CSARVGGGYGYTF.

V is TRBV2 and J is TRBJ2-7, with a tentative D call TRBD2 (5 bases). The V end lost 10 bases, the J end lost 3 bases, and 22 bases lay between the germline ends. The CDR3 consists of 15 residues. Germline V gene data show CDR1 as SNHLY and CDR2 as FYNNEI. Here the CDR3 reads CATTSGNQPLYEQYF. The CDR3 DNA reads as TGTGCCACCACGTCGGGGAACCAACCCCTCTACGAGCAGTACTTC.

This clonotype was found many times. The V call is TRBV7-9, the J call TRBJ2-7; D is unclear. With 8 bases removed from V and 3 bases from J, the gap between germline ends came to 8 bases. This CDR3 contains 11 residues. Germline CDR1 is SEHNR and CDR2 is FQNEAQ (reference sequence). DNA of the CDR3: TGTGCCAGCGGGCGGAGCTACGAGCAGTACTTC. This translates into CASGRSYEQYF.

This clonotype has just a few counts. V is TRBV27 and J is TRBJ2-5, with a weak D call TRBD2 (5 bases). Trimming left V 4 bases short and J 4 bases short, with 13 bases between. The CDR3 consists of 14 residues. CDR1 is MNHEY, CDR2 SMNVEV, per germline (reference sequence). CDR3 sequence (DNA): TGTGCCAGCAGTTCCGGACTTGAGAGAGAGACCCAGTACTTC. This translates into CASSSGLERETQYF.

This clonotype was found a few times. This chain links TRBV20-1 with TRBJ2-2, with unresolved D. Germline CDR1 DFQATT, CDR2 SNEGSKA (reference sequence). Trimming removed 5 bases from V and 0 bases from J, with 16 bases in between. The CDR3 is 16 residues long. The CDR3 nucleotides read TGCAGTGCTTATGACTTTGGGCGCACGAACACCGGGGAGCTGTTTTTT. Protein: CSAYDFGRTNTGELFF.